Shown below are 9 T cell receptor beta chains from a single sample sequenced in a study of blood T cells in healthy people across ages. The use of a sample-barcoded 5' primer and a J-beta primer mix characterized a second PCR of about 6 to 12 cycles. TCRdb re-called the 5' RACE reads with MiXCR, one entry per CDR3 protein. This table has approximately 820,000 distinct CDR3 sequences, 40% to 50% appearing once. Sequences were obtained from blood. Receptor source: a man aged 60-69 years in good health.

This clonotype was seen many times. This chain connects TRBV20-1 to TRBJ1-2; D not resolved. Trimming cost V 7 bases and J 4 bases, with 13 bases left between them. CDR3 length equals 12 residues. The germline V gene encodes CDR1 DFQATT and CDR2 SNEGSKA (reference sequence). For the CDR3, the DNA is TGCAGTGTACCCGACGGCGCCTATGGCTACACCTTC. Translation gives CSVPDGAYGYTF.

Regarding this clonotype: A read error is likely, as this CDR3 ends without the conserved phenylalanine or tryptophan. This chain joins TRBV3-1 and TRBJ2-5; 9 bases agree with TRBD2. V dropped 3 bases and J dropped 4; count of bases not matched to a gene: 6. The CDR3 consists of 15 residues. Per the germline V gene, CDR1 is LGHDT and CDR2 is YNNKEL (reference sequence). The CDR3 protein is CASSQAGGARETQYL. CDR3 bases: TGTGCCAGCAGCCAGGCGGGGGGGGCCAGAGAGACCCAGTACTTG.

The sample holds a few counts of this clonotype. V usage is TRBV2 and J usage is TRBJ2-7; 9 nucleotides match TRBD1. The CDR3 contains 15 residues. V shed 4 bases, J shed 0 bases, and the junction held 4 bases outside the gene matches. Germline loops: CDR1 SNHLY, CDR2 FYNNEI. The CDR3 DNA reads TGTGCCAGCAGTGCCGGGGACAGGGACTCCTACGAGCAGTACTTC. Encoded protein: CASSAGDRDSYEQYF.

The genes are TRBV7-2 and TRBJ2-5, with D possibly being TRBD1 (5 bases). Germline V gene data show CDR1 as SGHTA and CDR2 as FQGNSA. With 4 bases removed from V and 1 base from J, the gap between germline ends came to 16 bases. CDR3 length: 16 amino acids. The CDR3 reads CASSSPAGKTQETQYF. DNA of the CDR3: TGTGCCAGCAGCTCTCCGGCAGGGAAAACCCAAGAGACCCAGTACTTC.

CDR3 residues: CASSLAQGGKYTEAFF. In nucleotides, the CDR3 is TGCGCCAGCAGCTTGGCCCAGGGAGGTAAATACACTGAAGCTTTCTTT. The J gene is TRBJ1-1, the V gene TRBV5-1; possible D gene TRBD1, 5 bases. CDR3 length: 16 residues. From germline, CDR1 is SGHRS and CDR2 YFSETQ. The V and J ends lost 0 bases and 3 bases respectively, with 15 bases between them.

The V call is TRBV4-1, the J call TRBJ2-3; the D gene is possibly TRBD1 (5 bases). The V gene's germline CDR1 is MGHRA and CDR2 YSYEKL. V lost 5 bases, J lost 0 bases, and 12 bases lay in between. The CDR3 has 15 residues. The CDR3 protein is CASSLQVYSTDTQYF. The CDR3 DNA reads as TGCGCCAGCAGCTTACAGGTCTATAGCACAGATACGCAGTATTTT.

This rearrangement joins TRBV14 to TRBJ2-7, with TRBD1 identical over 7 bases. The trim removed 4 bases at V and 1 base at J, leaving 10 bases unmatched. The CDR3 is 16 residues long. The germline gives CDR1 SGHDN, CDR2 FVKESK. CDR3: CASSPTRDSLSYEQYF. The CDR3 nucleotides read TGTGCCAGCAGCCCCACCCGGGACAGTTTATCCTACGAGCAGTACTTC.

This chain connects TRBV5-1 to TRBJ2-3; D might be TRBD2 (5 bases). Between the trimmed V and J ends, which lost 6 bases and 1 base, there was a span of 27 bases. The CDR3 length is 19 residues. Germline assignment: CDR1 SGHRS and CDR2 YFSETQ. The CDR3 loop is CASNAGWGPSDLGTDTQYF. CDR3 in DNA: TGCGCCAGCAACGCGGGTTGGGGTCCCAGTGACTTGGGCACAGATACGCAGTATTTT. Full variable domain (missing parts from reference TRBV5-1 and TRBJ2-3): KAGVTQTPRYLIKTRGQQVTLSCSPISGHRSVSWYQQTPGQGLQFLFEYFSETQRNKGNFPGRFSGRQFSNSRSEMNVSTLELGDSALYLCASNAGWGPSDLGTDTQYFGPGTRLTVL.

This sequence joins TRBV2 and TRBJ2-6, with D perhaps TRBD1 (5 bases). The germline V gene has CDR1 SNHLY and CDR2 FYNNEI. The CDR3 consists of 16 residues. V lost 2 bases and J 3 bases, leaving 11 bases between the germline ends. This CDR3 is CASSERGLNGANVLTF. The DNA of the CDR3 is TGTGCCAGCAGTGAAAGGGGCCTGAATGGGGCCAACGTCCTGACTTTC. Full variable domain (rest looked up from reference TRBV2 and TRBJ2-6): EPEVTQTPSHQVTQMGQEVILRCVPISNHLYFYWYRQILGQKVEFLVSFYNNEISEKSEIFDDQFSVERPDGSNFTLKIRSTKLEDSAMYFCASSERGLNGANVLTFGAGSRLTVL.